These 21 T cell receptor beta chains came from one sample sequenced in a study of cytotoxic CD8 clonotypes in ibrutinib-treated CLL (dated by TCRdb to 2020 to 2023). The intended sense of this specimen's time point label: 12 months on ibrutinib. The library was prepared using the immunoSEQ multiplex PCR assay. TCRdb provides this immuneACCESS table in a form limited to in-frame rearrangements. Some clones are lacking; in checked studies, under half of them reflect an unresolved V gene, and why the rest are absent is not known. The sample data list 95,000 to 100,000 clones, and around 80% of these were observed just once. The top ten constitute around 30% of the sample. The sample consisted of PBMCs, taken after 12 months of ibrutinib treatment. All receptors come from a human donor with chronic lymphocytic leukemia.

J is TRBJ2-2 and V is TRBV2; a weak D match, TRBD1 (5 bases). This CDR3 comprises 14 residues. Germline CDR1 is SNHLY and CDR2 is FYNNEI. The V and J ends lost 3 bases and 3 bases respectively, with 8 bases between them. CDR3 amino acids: CASSDQGDTGELFF. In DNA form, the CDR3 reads TGTGCCAGCAGTGACCAGGGTGACACCGGGGAGCTGTTTTTT.

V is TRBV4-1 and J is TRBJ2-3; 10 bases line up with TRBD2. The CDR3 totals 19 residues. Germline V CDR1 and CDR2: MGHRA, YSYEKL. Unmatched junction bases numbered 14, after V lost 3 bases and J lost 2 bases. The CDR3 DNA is TGCGCCAGCAGCCACATCATAGCGGGGGGTCTTATGAACACAGATACGCAGTATTTT. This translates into CASSHIIAGGLMNTDTQYF.

The CDR3 coding sequence is TGTGCAAGTCGCCAATTGGGGCCCTGCAATCAGCCCCAGCATTTT. Residues: CASRQLGPCNQPQHF. The J gene is TRBJ1-5, the V gene TRBV12-2; the table's TRBD1 call for D was not verified on the DNA. TRBV12-2 is listed as a pseudogene. The CDR3 totals 15 residues.

The CDR3 DNA is TGTGCCAGCAGCTTCTCACAGGGCTCCTACAATGAGCAGTTCTTC. Amino acids: CASSFSQGSYNEQFF. The rearrangement links TRBV11-2 to TRBJ2-1; possibly TRBD1 for D (6 bases). CDR1 is SGHAT and CDR2 is FQNNGV in the germline V gene. The V end was cut by 3 bases, the J end by 0 bases, with 9 bases between. The CDR3 length is 15 residues.

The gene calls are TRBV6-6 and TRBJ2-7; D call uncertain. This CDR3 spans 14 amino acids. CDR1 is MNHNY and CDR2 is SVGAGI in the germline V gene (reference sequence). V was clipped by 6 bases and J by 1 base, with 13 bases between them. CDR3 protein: CASRGTGFSYEQYF. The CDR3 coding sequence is TGTGCCAGCAGGGGAACTGGTTTTTCCTACGAGCAGTACTTC.

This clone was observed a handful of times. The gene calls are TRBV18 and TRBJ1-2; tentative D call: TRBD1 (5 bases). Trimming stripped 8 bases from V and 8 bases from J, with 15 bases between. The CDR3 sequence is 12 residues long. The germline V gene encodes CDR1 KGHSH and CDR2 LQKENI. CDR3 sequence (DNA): TGTGCCAGCACACTGGGACTGCAGGGCTACACCTTC. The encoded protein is CASTLGLQGYTF.

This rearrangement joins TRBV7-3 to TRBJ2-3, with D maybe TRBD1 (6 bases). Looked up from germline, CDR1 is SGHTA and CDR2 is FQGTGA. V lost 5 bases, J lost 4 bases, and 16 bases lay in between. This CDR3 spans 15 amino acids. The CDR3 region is CASSRAGQFSDTQYF. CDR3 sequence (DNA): TGTGCCAGCAGCCGCGCCGGACAGTTTTCAGATACGCAGTATTTT.

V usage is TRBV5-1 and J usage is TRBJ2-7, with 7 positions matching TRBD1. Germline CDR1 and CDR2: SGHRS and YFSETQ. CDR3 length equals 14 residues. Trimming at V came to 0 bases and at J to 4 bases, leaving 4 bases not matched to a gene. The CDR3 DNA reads TGCGCCAGCAGCTTGGACAGGGGATCGTACGAGCAGTACTTC. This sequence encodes CASSLDRGSYEQYF.

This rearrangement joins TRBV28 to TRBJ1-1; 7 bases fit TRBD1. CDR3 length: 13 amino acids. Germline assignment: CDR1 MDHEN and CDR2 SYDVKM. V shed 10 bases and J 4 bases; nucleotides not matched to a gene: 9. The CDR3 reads CAILPGGGTEAFF. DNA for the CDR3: TGTGCCATACTTCCAGGGGGAGGCACTGAAGCTTTCTTT.

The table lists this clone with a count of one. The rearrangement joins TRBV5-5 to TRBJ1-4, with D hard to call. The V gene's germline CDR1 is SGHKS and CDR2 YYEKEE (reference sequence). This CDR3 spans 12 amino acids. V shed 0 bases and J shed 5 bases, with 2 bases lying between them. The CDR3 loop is CASSLVNEKLFF. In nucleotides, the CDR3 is TGTGCCAGCAGCTTGGTGAATGAAAAACTGTTTTTT.

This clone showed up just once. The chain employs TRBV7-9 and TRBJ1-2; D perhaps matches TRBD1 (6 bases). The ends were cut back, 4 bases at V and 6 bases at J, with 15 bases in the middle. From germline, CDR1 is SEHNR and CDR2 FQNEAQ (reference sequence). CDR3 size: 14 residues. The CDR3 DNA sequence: TGTGCCAGCAGCTCACCTAAGAGGGACAATGGCTACACCTTC. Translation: CASSSPKRDNGYTF.

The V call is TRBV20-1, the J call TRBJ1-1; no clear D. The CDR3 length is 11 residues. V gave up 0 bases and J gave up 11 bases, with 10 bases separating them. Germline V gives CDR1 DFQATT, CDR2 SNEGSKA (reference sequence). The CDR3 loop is CSARDIAGAFF. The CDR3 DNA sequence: TGCAGTGCTAGAGATATCGCGGGCGCTTTCTTT.

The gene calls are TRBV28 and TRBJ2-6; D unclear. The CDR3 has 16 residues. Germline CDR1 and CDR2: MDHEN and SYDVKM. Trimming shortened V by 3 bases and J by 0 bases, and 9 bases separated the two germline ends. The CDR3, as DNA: TGTGCCAGCAGTTTGATTGGGCGCTCTGGGGCCAACGTCCTGACTTTC. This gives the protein CASSLIGRSGANVLTF. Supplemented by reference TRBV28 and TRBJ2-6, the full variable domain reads DVKVTQSSRYLVKRTGEKVFLECVQDMDHENMFWYRQDPGLGLRLIYFSYDVKMKEKGDIPEGYSVSREKKERFSLILESASTNQTSMYLCASSLIGRSGANVLTFGAGSRLTVL.

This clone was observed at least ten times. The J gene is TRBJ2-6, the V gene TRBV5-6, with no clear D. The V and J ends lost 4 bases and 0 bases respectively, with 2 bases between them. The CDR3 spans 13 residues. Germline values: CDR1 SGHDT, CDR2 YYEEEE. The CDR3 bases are TGTGCCAGCAGCCTCTCTGGGGCCAACGTCCTGACTTTC. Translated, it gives CASSLSGANVLTF.

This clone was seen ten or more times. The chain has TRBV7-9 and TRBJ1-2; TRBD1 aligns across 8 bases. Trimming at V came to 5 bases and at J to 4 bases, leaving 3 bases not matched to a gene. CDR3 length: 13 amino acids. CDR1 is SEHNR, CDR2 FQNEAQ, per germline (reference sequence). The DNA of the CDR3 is TGTGCCAGCAGCCCGGGGACAGGCTATGGCTACACCTTC. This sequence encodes CASSPGTGYGYTF.

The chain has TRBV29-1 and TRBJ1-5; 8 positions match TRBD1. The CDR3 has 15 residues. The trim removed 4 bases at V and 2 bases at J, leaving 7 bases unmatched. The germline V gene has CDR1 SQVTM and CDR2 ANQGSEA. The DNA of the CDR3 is TGCAGCGTTGGGCCGGACAGGGACGGCAATCAGCCCCAGCATTTT. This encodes CSVGPDRDGNQPQHF.

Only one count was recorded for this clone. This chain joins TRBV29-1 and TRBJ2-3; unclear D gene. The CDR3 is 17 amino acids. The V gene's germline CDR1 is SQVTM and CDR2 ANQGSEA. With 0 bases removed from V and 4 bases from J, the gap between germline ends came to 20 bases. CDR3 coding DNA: TGCAGCGTTGAAGATCTGGGCGGCAGAATAGGTCCAGATACGCAGTATTTT. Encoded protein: CSVEDLGGRIGPDTQYF.

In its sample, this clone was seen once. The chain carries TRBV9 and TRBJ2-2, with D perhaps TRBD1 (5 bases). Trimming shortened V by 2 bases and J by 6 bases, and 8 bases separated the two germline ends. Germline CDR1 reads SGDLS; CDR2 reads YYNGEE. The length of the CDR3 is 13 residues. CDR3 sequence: CASSVQGAGELFF. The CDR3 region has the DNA TGTGCCAGCAGCGTTCAAGGGGCCGGGGAGCTGTTTTTT.

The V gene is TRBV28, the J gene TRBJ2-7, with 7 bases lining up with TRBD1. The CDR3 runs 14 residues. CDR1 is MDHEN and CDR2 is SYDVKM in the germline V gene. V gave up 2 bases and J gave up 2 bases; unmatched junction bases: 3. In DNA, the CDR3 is TGTGCCAGCAGTTTAGAGGGACAGCCCTACGAGCAGTACTTC. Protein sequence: CASSLEGQPYEQYF.

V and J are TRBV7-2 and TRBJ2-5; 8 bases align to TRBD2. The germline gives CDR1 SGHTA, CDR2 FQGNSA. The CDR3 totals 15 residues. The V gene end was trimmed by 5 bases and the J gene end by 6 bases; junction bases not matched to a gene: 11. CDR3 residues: CASSPPGGERQTQYF. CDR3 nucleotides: TGTGCCAGCAGCCCGCCGGGGGGGGAGAGACAGACCCAGTACTTC.

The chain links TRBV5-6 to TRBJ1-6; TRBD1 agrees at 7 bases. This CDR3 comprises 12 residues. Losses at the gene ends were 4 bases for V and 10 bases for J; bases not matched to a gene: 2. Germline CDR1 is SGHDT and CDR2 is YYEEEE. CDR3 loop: CASSQGDSPLHF. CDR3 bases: TGTGCCAGCAGCCAGGGGGACTCACCCCTCCACTTT.